There are many counts of the clone carrying this T cell receptor beta chain. TCRdb redid the calling of the RACE reads with MiXCR, one entry per CDR3 protein. The profile shows tens of thousands of distinct CDR3 sequences, 6% to 9% of them singletons. Time point meaning: patch test 1, 2 weeks after DPC sensitization. Regarding treatment: therapeutic diphenylcyclopropenone sensitization with weekly scalp DPC. With 4 bases clipped from V and 5 bases from J, the junction kept 7 bases outside the gene matches. The length of the CDR3 is 15 residues. Germline V gene lookup returns CDR1 SEHNR and CDR2 FQNEAQ (reference sequence). This entry comes from a study of human T cells and chemical hapten exposure. Across the whole study: The sensitizing agent was 2% DPC, placed on roughly 2 cm by roughly 2 cm of upper inner arm skin.

The J gene is TRBJ1-5, the V gene TRBV7-9, with 8 nucleotides matching TRBD1. This TCR derives from a woman aged 25 to 45 with alopecia areata. Some clones in this sample may be carry-over from other donors' samples. The sequences come from whole blood, collected in connection with sensitization to the hapten diphenylcyclopropenone (DPC). The chain's CDR3 is CASSSNRGGDQPQHF. The CDR3 DNA reads TGTGCCAGCAGCTCCAACAGGGGGGGAGATCAGCCCCAGCATTTT.